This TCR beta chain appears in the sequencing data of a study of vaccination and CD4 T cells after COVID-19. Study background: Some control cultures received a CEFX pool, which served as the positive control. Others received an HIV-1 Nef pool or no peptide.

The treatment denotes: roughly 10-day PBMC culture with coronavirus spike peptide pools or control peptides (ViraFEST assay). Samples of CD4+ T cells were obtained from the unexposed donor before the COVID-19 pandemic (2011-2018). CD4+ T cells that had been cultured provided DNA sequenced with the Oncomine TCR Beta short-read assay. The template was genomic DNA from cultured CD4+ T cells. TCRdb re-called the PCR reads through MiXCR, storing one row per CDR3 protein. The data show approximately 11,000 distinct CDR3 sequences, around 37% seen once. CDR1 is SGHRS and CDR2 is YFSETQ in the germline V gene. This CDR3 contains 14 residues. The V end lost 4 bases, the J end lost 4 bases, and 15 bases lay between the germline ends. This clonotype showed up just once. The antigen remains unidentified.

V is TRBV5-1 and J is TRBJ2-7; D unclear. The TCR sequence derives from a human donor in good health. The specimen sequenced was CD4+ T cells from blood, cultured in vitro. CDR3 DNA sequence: TGCGCCAGCAGCCTGCTTGATGAAGGGTACGAGCAGTACTTC. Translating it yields CASSLLDEGYEQYF.